One sample yielded the 23 T cell receptor beta chains listed below, sequenced in a study of tumor-infiltrating lymphocytes in localized non-small cell lung cancer (dated by TCRdb to about 2021). The library came from the immunoSEQ multiplex PCR assay. TCRdb retrieved this table from immuneACCESS and kept in-frame rearrangements only. Not all clones are present; in checked studies, unresolved V genes account for under half, and no reason is known for the remainder. Recorded for this sample are some 30,000 clones; 70% to 90% of them occurred a single time. Under 2.5% of the sample belongs to the ten largest clones. Sequencing was carried out using lung tumor tissue. The receptor set was obtained from a human donor with non-small cell lung cancer.

This chain joins TRBV27 and TRBJ1-2, with 7 bases lining up with TRBD1. The germline V gene encodes CDR1 MNHEY and CDR2 SMNVEV (reference sequence). After removal of 5 bases from V and 0 bases from J, the junction contained 6 bases not matched to a gene. This CDR3 region has 15 residues. The CDR3 here is CASSMAGTANYGYTF. DNA of the CDR3: TGTGCCAGCAGTATGGCCGGGACAGCTAACTATGGCTACACCTTC.

This clone was observed once. V gene TRBV9 combines with J gene TRBJ1-6; tentative D call: TRBD1 (5 bases). Germline CDR1 and CDR2: SGDLS and YYNGEE. The CDR3 sequence is 15 residues long. V was clipped by 0 bases and J by 7 bases, with 11 bases between them. The CDR3 sequence: CASSVDGGENSPLHF. The CDR3 nucleotides read TGTGCCAGCAGCGTAGACGGGGGGGAGAATTCACCCCTCCACTTT.

This chain joins TRBV4-3 and TRBJ2-7; 7 bases are a match to TRBD2. The V gene's germline CDR1 is LGHNA and CDR2 YSLEER. The length of the CDR3 is 16 residues. Trimming took 0 bases from V and 0 from J; bases not matched to a gene: 5. The CDR3 DNA follows: TGCGCCAGCAGCCAAGATTTGGGGGGGAACTCCTACGAGCAGTACTTC. As protein: CASSQDLGGNSYEQYF.

This clone was seen a handful of times. The rearrangement joins TRBV7-9 to TRBJ1-6, with D perhaps matching TRBD1 (6 bases). V lost 6 bases, J lost 9 bases, and 12 bases lay in between. The CDR3 has 13 amino acids. Looked up from germline, CDR1 is SEHNR and CDR2 is FQNEAQ (reference sequence). The CDR3 reads CASSYPGASPLHF. As DNA, the CDR3 is TGTGCCAGCAGTTATCCAGGGGCTTCACCCCTCCACTTT.

This clone came up once. V and J are TRBV4-3 and TRBJ1-1, with 10 bases that match TRBD1. Looked up from germline, CDR1 is LGHNA and CDR2 is YSLEER. After removal of 5 bases from V and 7 bases from J, the junction contained 10 bases not matched to a gene. The CDR3 length is 15 residues. Written as DNA, the CDR3 is TGCGCCAGCAGCGGAAGGGACAGGGGTTTGGGTGAAGCTTTCTTT. This translates into CASSGRDRGLGEAFF.

Concerning this clone itself: Compared with germline, one end of the junction differs, possibly owing to a read error. The V call is TRBV7-7, the J call TRBJ2-1; D may be TRBD1 (6 bases). Germline-derived CDR1 and CDR2 are SSHAT and FNYEAQ (reference sequence). This CDR3 comprises 16 residues. The CDR3 bases are TGTGCTAGCAGCCCCCGTCGGAGGCAGGGGATGGGTGAGCAGTTCTTC. Amino acid sequence: CASSPRRRQGMGEQFF.

The rearrangement links TRBV2 to TRBJ2-7; the D gene is possibly TRBD2 (5 bases). Germline CDR1 SNHLY, CDR2 FYNNEI. The CDR3 has 11 residues. V was trimmed by 8 bases and J by 2 bases, leaving 7 bases between them. The CDR3 bases are TGTGCCAGCTGGGAGCCCTACGAGCAGTACTTC. This gives the protein CASWEPYEQYF.

A note on this clone: The sample holds other DNA sequences that translate to the same CDR3. The chain has TRBV19 and TRBJ1-2, with D perhaps TRBD1 (5 bases). The germline V gene has CDR1 LNHDA and CDR2 SQIVND (reference sequence). Deletions cut 3 bases from V and 2 bases from J, with 7 bases between. The CDR3 has 13 residues. The CDR3 protein is CASSIAGNYGYTF. CDR3 DNA: TGTGCCAGTAGTATCGCAGGGAACTATGGCTACACCTTC. Full variable domain (remainder filled in from reference TRBV19 and TRBJ1-2): DGGITQSPKYLFRKEGQNVTLSCEQNLNHDAMYWYRQDPGQGLRLIYYSQIVNDFQKGDIAEGYSVSREKKESFPLTVTSAQKNPTAFYLCASSIAGNYGYTFGSGTRLTVV.

The chain combines TRBV14 with TRBJ1-1, with D tentatively TRBD1 (5 bases). The germline gives CDR1 SGHDN, CDR2 FVKESK. With 5 bases removed from V and 4 bases from J, the gap between germline ends came to 11 bases. The CDR3 spans 13 residues. CDR3 residues: CASSVVGGTEAFF. In DNA form, the CDR3 reads TGTGCCAGCAGCGTCGTCGGGGGCACTGAAGCTTTCTTT.

The chain combines TRBV5-4 with TRBJ2-6, with a weak D call TRBD1 (6 bases). The CDR3 runs 16 residues. V shed 2 bases and J shed 0 bases, with 9 bases lying between them. Germline lookup yields CDR1 SGHNT and CDR2 YYREEE (reference sequence). The CDR3 region is CASSLQGGSGANVLTF. CDR3 DNA: TGTGCCAGCAGCTTACAAGGGGGCTCTGGGGCCAACGTCCTGACTTTC.

This chain joins TRBV19 and TRBJ2-7, with TRBD1 identical over 7 bases. The trim removed 6 bases at V and 2 bases at J, leaving 7 bases unmatched. This CDR3 is 14 amino acids long. The germline CDR1 and CDR2 sequences are LNHDA and SQIVND (reference sequence). CDR3 nucleotides: TGTGCCAGTAGACACCGGGACAGACCCTACGAGCAGTACTTC. It specifies CASRHRDRPYEQYF.

V usage is TRBV19 and J usage is TRBJ2-7; 9 bases fit TRBD1. CDR1 is LNHDA, CDR2 SQIVND, per germline (reference sequence). CDR3 length: 16 residues. Unmatched junction bases numbered 11, after V lost 6 bases and J lost 2 bases. The CDR3 here is CASRATGTGSAYEQYF. CDR3 bases: TGTGCCAGTAGGGCCACCGGGACAGGGTCTGCCTACGAGCAGTACTTC.

This clone turned up a few times. This chain links TRBV6-1 with TRBJ1-1; unclear D gene. V lost 4 bases and J 4 bases, leaving 13 bases between the germline ends. Per germline, CDR1 MNHNS and CDR2 SASEGT. The CDR3 extends over 14 amino acids. In DNA, the CDR3 is TGTGCCAGCAGTGGAGGGTCGTTCGGCACTGAAGCTTTCTTT. It encodes CASSGGSFGTEAFF.

This CDR3 reads CASSSDSRAFF. DNA for the CDR3: TGCGCCAGCAGCTCCGACAGTCGGGCTTTCTTT. This sequence joins TRBV5-1 and TRBJ1-1; tentatively, D is TRBD1 (5 bases). The germline CDR1 and CDR2 sequences are SGHRS and YFSETQ. This CDR3 has 11 amino acids. Trimming pared 3 bases from V and 11 bases from J, leaving 11 bases between.

The J gene is TRBJ1-2, the V gene TRBV6-5; 8 nucleotides line up with TRBD1. The CDR3 covers 15 residues. CDR1 and CDR2 from the germline V gene are MNHEY and SVGAGI. Unmatched junction bases numbered 6, after V lost 4 bases and J lost 2 bases. The CDR3 region is CASSWTGQANYGYTF. As DNA, the CDR3 is TGTGCCAGCAGTTGGACGGGACAGGCGAACTATGGCTACACCTTC.

The chain combines TRBV6-5 with TRBJ2-2; 8 bases agree with TRBD1. This CDR3 comprises 15 residues. Germline V gives CDR1 MNHEY, CDR2 SVGAGI. The junction had 4 bases not matched to a gene; V was cut back by 4 bases and J by 3 bases. The CDR3 sequence is CASSFRGPDTGELFF. The CDR3 DNA sequence: TGTGCCAGCAGTTTCAGGGGGCCAGACACCGGGGAGCTGTTTTTT.

This chain joins TRBV11-2 and TRBJ1-2; no clear D gene. This CDR3 region has 15 residues. V lost 0 bases, J lost 5 bases, and 13 bases lay in between. Looked up from germline, CDR1 is SGHAT and CDR2 is FQNNGV. In DNA form, the CDR3 reads TGTGCCAGCAGCTTAGATACGGCGGCTTTTTATGGCTACACCTTC. Translating gives CASSLDTAAFYGYTF.

This clone showed up just once. The chain recombines TRBV4-2 with TRBJ2-2, with TRBD2 matching over 7 bases. The CDR3 extends over 16 amino acids. Germline CDR1 LGHNA, CDR2 YNFKEQ. Losses at the gene ends were 3 bases for V and 6 bases for J; bases not matched to a gene: 10. CDR3 in DNA: TGTGCCAGCAGCCATCATCCTAGCGGTGATTCCGGGGAGCTGTTTTTT. Amino acid sequence: CASSHHPSGDSGELFF.

This chain joins TRBV30 and TRBJ2-5; D remains unclear. The CDR3 has 11 residues. Germline assignment: CDR1 GTSNPN and CDR2 SVGIG (reference sequence). V was pared by 0 bases and J by 4 bases, with 3 bases between. The CDR3 DNA sequence: TGTGCCTGGAGTGTAGGAGAGACCCAGTACTTC. Its protein is CAWSVGETQYF.

This chain links TRBV6-1 with TRBJ2-7; D gene uncertain. Per germline, CDR1 MNHNS and CDR2 SASEGT. With 7 bases removed from V and 1 base from J, the gap between germline ends came to 14 bases. The CDR3 has 14 residues. DNA of the CDR3: TGTGCCAGCAATCCCCGAACAGATTCCTACGAGCAGTACTTC. The encoded protein is CASNPRTDSYEQYF.

This chain connects TRBV12-5 to TRBJ1-2, with D unresolved. This CDR3 region has 12 residues. V lost 2 bases and J 9 bases, leaving 10 bases between the germline ends. CDR1 and CDR2 (germline): LGHNT, FRNRAP. The CDR3 spells CASGLSGFSYTF. The CDR3, as DNA: TGTGCTAGTGGTTTGTCGGGGTTTAGCTACACCTTC.

This clone was recorded only once. The J gene is TRBJ1-1, the V gene TRBV14; 11 bases agree with TRBD1. There are 15 residues in the CDR3. CDR1 and CDR2 from the germline V gene are SGHDN and FVKESK. The ends lost 5 bases at V and 4 bases at J; junction bases unmatched: 6. The CDR3 DNA sequence: TGTGCCAGCAGCTCAGGACAGGGGGCGAGCACTGAAGCTTTCTTT. This gives the protein CASSSGQGASTEAFF.

The genes are TRBV30 and TRBJ1-6; D unresolved. Germline V lookup: CDR1 GTSNPN, CDR2 SVGIG (reference sequence). There are 14 residues in the CDR3. With 1 base removed from V and 4 bases from J, the gap between germline ends came to 8 bases. This chain's CDR3 is CAWSAYGYNSPLHF. In DNA, the CDR3 is TGTGCCTGGAGTGCGTACGGGTATAATTCACCCCTCCACTTT.